The entry below describes one TCR beta chain. This clone was seen only once. This receptor's antigen is unknown. The record has no base qualities; no much larger clone is one base away. These data come from a study of blood T cell repertoires in COVID-19 (TCRdb year 2020). For the wider study: Samples covering the acute and convalescent phases of COVID-19 were provided by collaborators in the United States, Italy and Spain. A de-identified subject ID, COVID-19 status, age in years and sex were almost always included in the sample metadata. Deeply sampled blood TCRbeta repertoires from subjects exposed to, actively infected with, or recovered from COVID-19 were included in the dataset. Where HLA class I and class II types were available, the types were taken from metadata supplied by the sample provider, not from assay-based typing. The prospective study material was composed of cDNA or gDNA derived from T cells, B-cell-depleted T cells, or PBMCs. The repertoires were made available in a free public database intended to serve as a resource for research on the immune response to SARS-CoV-2. Samples were obtained from the ongoing ImmuneRACE study (first 160 participants) and from 1,254 subjects provided by 6 global collaborators. General conclusions and limits of the study: Clinical and demographic metadata were provided uncurated, with the amount varying by source and participant.

In the germline V gene, CDR1 corresponds to SGHNT and CDR2 to YENEEA. Its CDR3 holds 13 amino acids, cysteine through phenylalanine. Only the CDR3 part of the read is kept: 39 bases, read in frame from the first base. V loses 2 bases, J loses 3 bases, and the germline ends lie 7 bases apart. Collaborating institutions collected whole blood in K2EDTA tubes following their own protocols. Collaborator samples were shipped for TCRbeta analysis as frozen whole blood, isolated PBMCs, or DNA extracted from either sample type. TCRbeta CDR3 regions were amplified from genomic DNA by means of the immunoSEQ Assay, a bias-controlled multiplex PCR. Under the source paper's analysis protocol: Nucleated cell counts per sample were estimated from amplification of reference gene primers within the assay. To quantify the absolute abundance of each unique TCRbeta CDR3 rearrangement, sequence reads were collapsed and filtered. For each sample, productive Simpson clonality was calculated by taking the square root of Simpson's diversity index across productive rearrangements. The table was pulled from immuneACCESS by TCRdb, which kept in-frame rearrangements only. Such tables lose some clones; where checked, under half of the loss comes from unresolved V genes, and the rest has no known cause. D and trimming come from the DNA, and the V and J calls and clone size come from that table. Recorded for this sample are more than 85,000 clones; 76% of them occurred a single time. Around 4% of the sample comes from the top ten.

What was sequenced was peripheral blood. The chain couples TRBV11-3 to TRBJ1-1; the D gene assignment is ambiguous. This sequence originates from a woman of 80 years or more with acute or convalescent COVID-19. The sequence in DNA is TGTGCCAGCAGCTTAATGAGGGACACTGAAGCTTTCTTT. Protein translation: CASSLMRDTEAFF.